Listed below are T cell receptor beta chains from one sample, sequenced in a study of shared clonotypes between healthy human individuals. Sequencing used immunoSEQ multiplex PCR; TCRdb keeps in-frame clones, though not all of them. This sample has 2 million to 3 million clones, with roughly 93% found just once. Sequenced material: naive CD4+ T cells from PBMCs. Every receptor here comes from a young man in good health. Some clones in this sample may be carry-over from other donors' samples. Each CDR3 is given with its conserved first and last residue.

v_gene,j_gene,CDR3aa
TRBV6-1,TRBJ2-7,CASGQGLAEQYF
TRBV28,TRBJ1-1,CASSPAGENTEAFF
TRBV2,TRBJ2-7,CASTFGTYSYEQYF
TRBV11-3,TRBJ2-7,CASSPGTATYEQYF
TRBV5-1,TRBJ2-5,CASSLGLTGDRETQYF
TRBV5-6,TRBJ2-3,CASSPGQGRDTQYF
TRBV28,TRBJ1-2,CASSPTGYYGYTF
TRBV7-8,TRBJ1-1,CASSPGQASTEAFF
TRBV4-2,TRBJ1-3,CASSPKVGARGSGNTIYF
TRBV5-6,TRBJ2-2,CASSLRPVLGGELFF
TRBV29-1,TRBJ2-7,CSARGTSGYEQYF
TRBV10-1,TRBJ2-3,CASSGHRRSLPDTQYF
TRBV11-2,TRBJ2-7,CASSLGVSYEQYF
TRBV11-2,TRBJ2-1,CASSPLAGGRDEQFF
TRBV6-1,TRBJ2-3,CASKGGTGTDTQYF
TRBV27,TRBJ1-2,CASSLRGRPGYTF
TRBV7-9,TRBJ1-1,CASSLAGNTEAFF
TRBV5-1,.,CASSLAQGQGALYEQYF
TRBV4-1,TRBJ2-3,CASSPGLAGRVAQYF
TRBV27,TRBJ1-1,CASSFQGELGSTEAFF
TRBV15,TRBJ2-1,CATSRGGRENVNEQFF
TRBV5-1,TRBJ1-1,CASKPDGNLEAFF
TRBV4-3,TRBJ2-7,CASSQDGISSYEQYF
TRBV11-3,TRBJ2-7,CASSLGVSYEQYF
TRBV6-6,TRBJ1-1,CASSYQKGSTEAFF
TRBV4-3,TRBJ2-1,CASSQAGGWYNEQFF
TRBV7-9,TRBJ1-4,CASSFQPTGYDEKLFF
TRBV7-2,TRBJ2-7,CASSSSADSAYEQYF
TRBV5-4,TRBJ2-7,CASSSRDGTYEQYF
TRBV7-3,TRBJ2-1,CASSPTGPLYNEQFF
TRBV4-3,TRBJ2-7,CASSQDLLGRSGYEQYF
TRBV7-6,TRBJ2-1,CASSLAVAAGYNEQFF
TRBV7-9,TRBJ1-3,CASSLGQGSRNTIYF
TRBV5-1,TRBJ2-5,CASSAQGAGETQYF
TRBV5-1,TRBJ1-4,CASSLGGQGLVVNEKLFF
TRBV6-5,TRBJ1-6,CASSLNRGLNSPLHF
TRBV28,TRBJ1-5,CASSLDSNQPQHF
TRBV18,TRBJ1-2,CASSPGTGQQWGYGYTF
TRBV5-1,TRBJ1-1,CASSLSGGETEAFF
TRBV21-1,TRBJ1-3,CASSQQGRYSGNTIYF
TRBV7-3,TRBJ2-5,CASSIQAQETQYF
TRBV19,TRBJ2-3,CASRAGPDTQYF
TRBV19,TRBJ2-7,CASRSDRSTYF
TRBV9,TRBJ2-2,CASSVHGTSGRGYTGELFF
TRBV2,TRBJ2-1,CASTGLATNNEQFF
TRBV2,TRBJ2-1,CASRGTSADNEQFF
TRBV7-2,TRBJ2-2,CASSLGQGRDTGELFF
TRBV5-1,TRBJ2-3,CASRTATSGRSDTQYF
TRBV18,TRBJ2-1,CASRVKDGAYNEQFF
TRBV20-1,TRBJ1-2,CSVTTVGGYTF
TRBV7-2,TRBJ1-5,CASSLVGVHNQPQHF
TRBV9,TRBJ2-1,CASSVTSGAYNEQFF
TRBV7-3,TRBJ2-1,CASSFDSYNEQFF
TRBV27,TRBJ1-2,CASSPGTLISSYGYTF